Shown below are 29 T cell receptor beta chains from a single sample sequenced in a study of breast tumors, draining lymph nodes, adjacent tissues. TCRdb ran MiXCR on the multiplex PCR reads and lists one entry per CDR3 protein. The profile shows about 130,000 distinct CDR3 sequences, about 20% of them singletons. Axillary draining lymph nodes of breast cancer patients supplied the node samples. Material: axillary lymph node tissue. The receptors shown here come from a female donor with breast cancer. Some clones in this sample may be carry-over from other donors' samples.

Worth noting for this clonotype: A much larger clonotype is one base distant, so this may be a read error. In this CDR3 the conserved last residue, phenylalanine or tryptophan, is missing, so a read error is likely. The V gene is TRBV24-1, the J gene TRBJ2-1; 10 bases align to TRBD1. This CDR3 region has 19 residues. J was trimmed by 7 bases and V by 3 bases; bases with no gene match: 17. CDR1 is KGHDR, CDR2 SFDVKD, per germline. The CDR3 loop is CATSDISARGTGALNEQFL. For the CDR3, the DNA is TGTGCCACCAGTGATATCTCGGCTCGGGGGACAGGGGCCCTAAATGAGCAGTTCCTC.

This chain connects TRBV11-3 to TRBJ2-7, with 11 bases identical to TRBD2. J lost 0 bases, V lost 5 bases, and 12 bases had no gene match. There are 18 residues in the CDR3. CDR1 SGHNT and CDR2 YENEEA come from the germline V gene. The CDR3 here is CASSPGSLAGGFSYEQYF. For the CDR3, the DNA is TGTGCCAGCAGCCCAGGCAGCTTAGCGGGAGGGTTCTCCTACGAGCAGTACTTC.

The chain joins TRBV6-2 or TRBV6-3 to TRBJ1-1; no clear D. The CDR3 covers 13 residues. V lost 7 bases and J lost 1, with 10 bases in between. Germline CDR1 MNHEY, CDR2 SVGEGT. The CDR3 nucleotides read TGTGCCAGCACATTTGGACCGAACACTGAAGCTTTCTTT. Translating it yields CASTFGPNTEAFF.

This clonotype was observed many times. The gene calls are TRBV12-3 or TRBV12-4 and TRBJ2-7, with 8 bases that match TRBD1. The junction had 6 bases not matched to a gene; V was cut back by 3 bases and J by 5 bases. The CDR3 totals 14 residues. CDR3 in amino acids: CASSLSGGGNEQYF. The CDR3 DNA is TGTGCCAGCAGTTTGTCAGGGGGCGGAAACGAGCAGTACTTC.

This clonotype was seen repeatedly, ten times or more. The rearrangement joins TRBV6-1 to TRBJ2-3; no definite D call. The CDR3 runs to 16 residues. Germline V gene data show CDR1 as MNHNS and CDR2 as SASEGT. V gave up 10 bases and J gave up 0 bases, with 20 bases separating them. The CDR3 loop is CAIIPFTVSSTDTQYF. As DNA, the CDR3 is TGTGCCATAATCCCTTTCACGGTATCTAGCACAGATACGCAGTATTTT.

Ten or more counts support this clonotype. The genes are TRBV20-1 and TRBJ2-2; tentatively, D is TRBD2 (5 bases). V shed 2 bases and J shed 0 bases, with 10 bases lying between them. The CDR3 has 15 amino acids. Germline CDR1 DFQATT, CDR2 SNEGSKA (reference sequence). This CDR3 is CSARTAGANTGELFF. As DNA, the CDR3 is TGCAGTGCTAGAACGGCGGGTGCGAACACCGGGGAGCTGTTTTTT.

As regards this clonotype: An end of the junction does not agree with germline; a read error may underlie this. The chain has TRBV19 and TRBJ2-1; tentatively, D is TRBD2 (6 bases). This CDR3 region has 15 residues. Germline values: CDR1 LNHDA, CDR2 SQIVND (reference sequence). In nucleotides, the CDR3 is TGTGCCAGTAGTATAGCCGGGGACTCCTACAATGAGCGGTTCTTC. This codes for CASSIAGDSYNERFF.

In DNA, the CDR3 is TGCGCCAGCAGGGAGCGGGAGCTCTCCTACGAGCAGTACTTC. Translating it yields CASRERELSYEQYF. V gene TRBV10-2 combines with J gene TRBJ2-7; 8 bases map to TRBD2. The CDR3 covers 14 residues. Trimming removed 6 bases from V and 0 bases from J; junction bases left unmatched: 4. CDR1 is WSHSY and CDR2 is SAAADI in the germline V gene.

As to this clonotype: This may arise from a read error, as a much more abundant clone is one base away. The chain uses TRBV6-2 or TRBV6-3 and TRBJ1-4, with D hard to call. The CDR3 is 11 residues long. Trimming stripped 7 bases from V and 16 bases from J, with 16 bases between. Per germline, CDR1 MNHEY and CDR2 SVGEGT. Here the CDR3 reads CASTLGSKTFF. The CDR3 DNA reads as TGTGCCAGCACCCTCGGATCGAAGACGTTTTTT.

In this sample, this clonotype turned up many times. The chain combines TRBV7-9 with TRBJ1-4; 7 nucleotides align to TRBD1. V gave up 5 bases and J gave up 3 bases; unmatched junction bases: 3. The germline V gene encodes CDR1 SEHNR and CDR2 FQNEAQ (reference sequence). CDR3 length: 14 residues. The CDR3 reads CASSPGQANEKLFF. CDR3 nucleotide sequence: TGTGCCAGCAGCCCCGGACAGGCTAATGAAAAACTGTTTTTT.

This clonotype has a single count. This may stem from a read error, because a much larger clone lies one nucleotide away. The chain joins TRBV7-9 to TRBJ2-2; 7 bases align to TRBD2. Germline V gene lookup returns CDR1 SEHNR and CDR2 FQNEAQ (reference sequence). The CDR3 sequence is 15 residues long. CDR3 sequence: CASSLGSGSSGELVF. The CDR3 DNA reads as TGTGCCAGCAGCTTAGGTTCCGGGTCGAGCGGGGAGCTGGTTTTT.

This clonotype was recorded at least ten times. V is TRBV15 and J is TRBJ2-1; 8 nucleotides align to TRBD1. Unmatched junction bases numbered 16, after V lost 4 bases and J lost 2 bases. The CDR3 is 19 amino acids. Germline CDR1 reads LNHNV; CDR2 reads YYDKDF (reference sequence). CDR3 sequence: CATSKTKGQGASAYNEQFF. The CDR3 DNA reads TGTGCCACCAGCAAAACCAAGGGGCAGGGGGCCTCGGCCTACAATGAGCAGTTCTTC.

Regarding this clonotype: No conserved phenylalanine or tryptophan is present at the end of the CDR3, so a read error is the likely explanation. V gene TRBV3-1 combines with J gene TRBJ1-2; 9 bases are shared with TRBD1. This CDR3 contains 15 residues. V lost 4 bases and J lost 8; bases outside the gene matches: 11. Germline loops: CDR1 LGHDT, CDR2 YNNKEL (reference sequence). The CDR3 reads CASSPRDRAAWGYTI. The CDR3 DNA follows: TGTGCCAGCAGCCCCCGGGACAGGGCCGCGTGGGGCTACACCATC.

The table lists this clonotype with a count of one. The CDR3 end shows no conserved phenylalanine or tryptophan, and so a read error is likely. The V call is TRBV12-3 or TRBV12-4, the J call TRBJ2-2, with D possibly TRBD1 on 6 matching bases. The CDR3 has 14 amino acids. Trimming stripped 4 bases from V and 5 bases from J, with 11 bases between. This CDR3 is CASSYTDRTGELFL. The CDR3 nucleotides read TGTGCCAGCAGTTATACCGACAGGACCGGGGAGCTGTTTCTT.

In its sample, this clonotype was seen a few times. The rearrangement uses TRBV5-5 and TRBJ2-7, with 8 bases lining up with TRBD1. Germline-derived CDR1 and CDR2 are SGHKS and YYEKEE (reference sequence). This CDR3 comprises 15 residues. V shed 1 base and J 4 bases; nucleotides not matched to a gene: 7. In nucleotides, the CDR3 is TGTGCCAGCAGCTTGAGTGGGGACAGGTATTACGAGCAGTACTTC. This gives the protein CASSLSGDRYYEQYF.

This clonotype was recorded at least ten times. The chain links TRBV7-9 to TRBJ2-7, with 7 bases lining up with TRBD1. V shed 5 bases and J 4 bases; nucleotides not matched to a gene: 11. Germline values: CDR1 SEHNR, CDR2 FQNEAQ (reference sequence). This CDR3 is 15 amino acids long. CDR3 bases: TGTGCCAGCAGCCCGGCCGACAGGGTATGGTACGAGCAGTACTTC. This sequence encodes CASSPADRVWYEQYF. Full variable domain (missing parts from reference TRBV7-9 and TRBJ2-7): DTGVSQNPRHKITKRGQNVTFRCDPISEHNRLYWYRQTLGQGPEFLTYFQNEAQLEKSRLLSDRFSAERPKGSFSTLEIQRTEQGDSAMYLCASSPADRVWYEQYFGPGTRLTVT.

The CDR3 loop is CASSFGGLTFTDTQYF. For the CDR3, the DNA is TGTGCCAGCAGTTTCGGGGGGCTAACCTTCACAGATACGCAGTATTTT. The chain links TRBV7-3 to TRBJ2-3; TRBD2 is a possible D gene (7 bases). The CDR3 is made up of 16 amino acids. Between the trimmed V and J ends, which lost 6 bases and 2 bases, there was a span of 18 bases. Germline V gene lookup returns CDR1 SGHTA and CDR2 FQGTGA.

With respect to this clonotype: A junction end diverges from the germline sequence, so it may reflect a read error. V usage is TRBV18 and J usage is TRBJ1-3; D uncertain. This CDR3 is built from 14 residues. CDR1 is KGHSH and CDR2 is LQKENI in the germline V gene. CDR3 sequence (DNA): TGCGCCAGCCCACCAAACGCCCAGGGAAACACCATATATTTT. This sequence encodes CASPPNAQGNTIYF.

This clonotype showed up many times. The V call is TRBV28, the J call TRBJ2-7, with TRBD1 matching over 10 bases. The CDR3 has 14 residues. J gave up 7 bases and V 5 bases, and 8 bases lay outside the gene matches. Per the germline V gene, CDR1 is MDHEN and CDR2 is SYDVKM. The CDR3 is CASSTGTGVREQYF. The DNA for the CDR3 is TGTGCCAGCAGTACCGGGACAGGGGTAAGAGAGCAGTACTTC.

This clonotype was found many times. For the CDR3, the DNA is TGTGCCAGCAGCGGACGGCTCATGGAGACCCAGTACTTC. The encoded protein is CASSGRLMETQYF. This chain connects TRBV2 to TRBJ2-5; D not certain. V gave up 6 bases and J gave up 5 bases, with 13 bases separating them. The CDR3 loop spans 13 amino acids. The germline gives CDR1 SNHLY, CDR2 FYNNEI.

This clonotype showed up many times. J is TRBJ2-3 and V is TRBV7-3; tentatively, D is TRBD1 or TRBD2 (5 bases each). Between the trimmed V and J ends, which lost 5 bases and 5 bases, there was a span of 17 bases. CDR3 length: 15 residues. In germline, CDR1 is SGHTA, CDR2 FQGTGA. As DNA, the CDR3 is TGTGCCAGCAGCCGAGGGAGTGGGGACCAAGATACGCAGTATTTT. Amino acids: CASSRGSGDQDTQYF.

Ten or more counts support this clonotype. The CDR3 DNA is TGTGCCAGCAGTTTACGGGACAGTGAAAAACTGTTTTTT. Translation: CASSLRDSEKLFF. The chain is built from TRBV27 and TRBJ1-4; 7 bases fit TRBD1. Germline-derived CDR1 and CDR2 are MNHEY and SMNVEV (reference sequence). Trimming cost V 2 bases and J 7 bases; bases outside gene matches: 1. This CDR3 is 13 amino acids long. The full variable domain, rest sourced from reference TRBV27 and TRBJ1-4, is EAQVTQNPRYLITVTGKKLTVTCSQNMNHEYMSWYRQDPGLGLRQIYYSMNVEVTDKGDVPEGYKVSRKEKRNFPLILESPSPNQTSLYFCASSLRDSEKLFFGSGTQLSVL.

This clonotype was observed at least ten times. V is TRBV4-1 and J is TRBJ2-7; D is perhaps TRBD2 (5 bases). The V and J ends lost 2 bases and 0 bases respectively, with 14 bases between them. Per the germline V gene, CDR1 is MGHRA and CDR2 is YSYEKL. The CDR3 loop spans 16 amino acids. The CDR3 spells CASSQRSGLSSYEQYF. The CDR3, as DNA: TGCGCCAGCAGCCAAAGAAGCGGATTGAGCTCCTACGAGCAGTACTTC.

This clonotype was observed a handful of times. The J gene is TRBJ2-2, the V gene TRBV20-1, with 13 positions matching TRBD2. Germline V gene sequence: CDR1 DFQATT, CDR2 SNEGSKA (reference sequence). Trimming removed 2 bases from V and 1 base from J; junction bases left unmatched: 4. This CDR3 contains 17 residues. The chain's CDR3 is CSARKTSGRMNTGELFF. CDR3 DNA: TGCAGTGCTAGAAAGACTAGCGGGAGGATGAACACCGGGGAGCTGTTTTTT.

This clonotype has ten or more counts. CDR3: CASSVQGTSYNEQFF. CDR3 coding DNA: TGTGCCAGCAGCGTCCAGGGGACTTCCTACAATGAGCAGTTCTTC. The rearrangement uses TRBV9 and TRBJ2-1; D might be TRBD1 or TRBD2, each matching 6 bases. Germline assignment: CDR1 SGDLS and CDR2 YYNGEE. The CDR3 contains 15 residues. With 2 bases removed from V and 1 base from J, the gap between germline ends came to 10 bases. The whole variable domain, filled in from reference TRBV9 and TRBJ2-1, reads DSGVTQTPKHLITATGQRVTLRCSPRSGDLSVYWYQQSLDQGLQFLIQYYNGEERAKGNILERFSAQQFPDLHSELNLSSLELGDSALYFCASSVQGTSYNEQFFGPGTRLTVL.

This clonotype was seen a single time. This may arise from a read error, as a much more abundant clone is one base away. The conserved closing phenylalanine or tryptophan is absent in this CDR3, likely reflecting a read error. CDR3 bases: TGTGCCATCAGTGAGGGTTCTAGCGGGACCACCCTCTACAATGAGCAGTTCGTC. Translation gives CAISEGSSGTTLYNEQFV. The chain carries TRBV10-3 and TRBJ2-1, with TRBD2 matching 9 bases. Germline V CDR1 and CDR2: ENHRY, SYGVKD. The junction had 11 bases not matched to a gene; V was cut back by 2 bases and J by 3 bases. This CDR3 contains 18 residues.

As concerns this clonotype: A far larger clone lies a single base away; this is likely a read error. CDR3 residues: CAGSPGNNEQFF. The DNA of the CDR3 is TGTGCCGGCAGTCCCGGTAACAATGAGCAGTTCTTC. The chain joins TRBV12-3 or TRBV12-4 to TRBJ2-1; D remains ambiguous. This CDR3 comprises 12 residues.

The table lists this clonotype with a few counts. V usage is TRBV6-6 and J usage is TRBJ2-1; 7 nucleotides agree with TRBD1. The germline V gene has CDR1 MNHNY and CDR2 SVGAGI (reference sequence). V was pared by 2 bases and J by 9 bases, with 7 bases of the junction left unmatched. The CDR3 sequence is 14 residues long. CDR3 amino acids: CASSYRQGLTEQFF. CDR3 sequence (DNA): TGTGCCAGCAGTTACCGACAGGGTTTGACTGAGCAGTTCTTC.

With respect to this clonotype: Its ends do not fully match the called genes, so a read error is possible. The chain is built from TRBV5-1 and TRBJ2-1; possibly TRBD2 for D (5 bases). CDR1 and CDR2 (germline): SGHRS, YFSETQ. The CDR3 contains 12 residues. The CDR3 spells CASGLGVNAQFF. The CDR3 region has the DNA TGCGCCAGCGGCTTGGGAGTGAATGCGCAGTTCTTC.